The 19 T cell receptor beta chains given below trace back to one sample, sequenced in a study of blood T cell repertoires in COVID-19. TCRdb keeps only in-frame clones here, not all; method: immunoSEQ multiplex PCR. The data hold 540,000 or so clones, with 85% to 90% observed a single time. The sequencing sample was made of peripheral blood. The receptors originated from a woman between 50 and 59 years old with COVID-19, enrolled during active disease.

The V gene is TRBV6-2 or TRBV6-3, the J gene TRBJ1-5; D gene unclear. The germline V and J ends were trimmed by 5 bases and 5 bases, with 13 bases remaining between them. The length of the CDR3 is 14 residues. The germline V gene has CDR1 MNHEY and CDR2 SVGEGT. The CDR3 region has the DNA TGTGCCAGCAGTCGTCGGGAGGGATATCAGCCCCAGCATTTT. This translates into CASSRREGYQPQHF.

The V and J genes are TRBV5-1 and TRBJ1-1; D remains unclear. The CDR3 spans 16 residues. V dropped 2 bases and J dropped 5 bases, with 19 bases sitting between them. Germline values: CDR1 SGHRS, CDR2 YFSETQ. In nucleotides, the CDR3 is TGCGCCAGCAGCTTAGGGCACGGAGGATCTCGAACTGAAGCTTTCTTT. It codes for CASSLGHGGSRTEAFF.

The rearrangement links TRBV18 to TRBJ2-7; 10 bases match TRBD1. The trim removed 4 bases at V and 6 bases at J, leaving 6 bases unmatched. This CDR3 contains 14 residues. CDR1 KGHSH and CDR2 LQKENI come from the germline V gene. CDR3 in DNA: TGTGCCAGCTCACGCAGACAGGGGGCGGGCGAGCAGTACTTC. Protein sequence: CASSRRQGAGEQYF.

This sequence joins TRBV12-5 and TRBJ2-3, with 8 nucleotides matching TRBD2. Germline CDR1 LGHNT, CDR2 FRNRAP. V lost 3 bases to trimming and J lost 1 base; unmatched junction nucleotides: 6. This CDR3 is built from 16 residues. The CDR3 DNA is TGTGCTAGTGGTTTCGGGACTAGGGGGGGCACAGATACGCAGTATTTT. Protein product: CASGFGTRGGTDTQYF.

CDR3 nucleotides: TGTGCCACCAGTGACCGCGGGGATGAGCAGTTCTTC. It specifies CATSDRGDEQFF. The chain couples TRBV24-1 to TRBJ2-1; maybe TRBD2 (6 bases). Trimming shortened V by 4 bases and J by 8 bases, and 8 bases separated the two germline ends. Germline-derived CDR1 and CDR2 are KGHDR and SFDVKD. This CDR3 contains 12 residues.

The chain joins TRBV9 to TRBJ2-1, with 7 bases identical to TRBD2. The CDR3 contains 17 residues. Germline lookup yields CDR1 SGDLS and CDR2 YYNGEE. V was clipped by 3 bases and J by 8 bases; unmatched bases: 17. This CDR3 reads CASSARTRVDLKDEQFF. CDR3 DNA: TGTGCCAGCAGCGCTCGGACTAGAGTAGATCTAAAGGATGAGCAGTTCTTC.

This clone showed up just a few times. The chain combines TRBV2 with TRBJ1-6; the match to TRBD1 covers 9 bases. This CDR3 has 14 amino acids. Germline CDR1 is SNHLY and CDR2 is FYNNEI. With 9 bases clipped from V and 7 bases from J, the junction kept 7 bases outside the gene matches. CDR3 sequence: CARSGQGRNSPLHF. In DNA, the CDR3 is TGTGCCAGGTCCGGACAGGGGAGGAATTCACCCCTCCACTTT.

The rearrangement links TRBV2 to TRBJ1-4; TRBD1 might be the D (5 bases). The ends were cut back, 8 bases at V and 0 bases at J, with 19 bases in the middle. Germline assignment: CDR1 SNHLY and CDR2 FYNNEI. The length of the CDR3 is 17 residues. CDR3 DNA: TGTGCCAGCCGGGCGGGGGGTGCGCCCTCAACTAATGAAAAACTGTTTTTT. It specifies CASRAGGAPSTNEKLFF.

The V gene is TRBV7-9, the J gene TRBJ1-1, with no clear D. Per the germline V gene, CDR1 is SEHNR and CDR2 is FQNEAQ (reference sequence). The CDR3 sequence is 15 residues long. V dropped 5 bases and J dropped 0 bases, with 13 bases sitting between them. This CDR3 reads CASSLGRALNTEAFF. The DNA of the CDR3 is TGTGCCAGCAGCCTCGGGAGGGCCCTGAACACTGAAGCTTTCTTT.

The CDR3 nucleotides read TGTGCCAGCAGCCCCGGGGGGCTTGTTGAAGCTTTCTTT. It encodes CASSPGGLVEAFF. The chain uses TRBV12-3 or TRBV12-4 and TRBJ1-1, with TRBD1 as a possible D gene (6 bases). There are 13 residues in the CDR3. Trimming removed 6 bases from V and 7 bases from J, with 15 bases in between.

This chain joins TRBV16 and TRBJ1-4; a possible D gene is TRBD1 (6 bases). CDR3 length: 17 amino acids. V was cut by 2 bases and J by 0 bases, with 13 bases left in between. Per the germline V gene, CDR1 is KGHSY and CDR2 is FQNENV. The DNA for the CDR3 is TGTGCCAGCAGCCAAGTTCGGCAGGGGACAACTAATGAAAAACTGTTTTTT. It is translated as CASSQVRQGTTNEKLFF.

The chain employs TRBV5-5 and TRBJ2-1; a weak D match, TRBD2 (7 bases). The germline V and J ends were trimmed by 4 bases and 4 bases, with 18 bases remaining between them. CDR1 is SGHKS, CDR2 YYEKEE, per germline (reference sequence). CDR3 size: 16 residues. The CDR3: CASSPAGGGPYNEQFF. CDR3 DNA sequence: TGTGCCAGCAGCCCTGCGGGCGGGGGCCCTTACAATGAGCAGTTCTTC.

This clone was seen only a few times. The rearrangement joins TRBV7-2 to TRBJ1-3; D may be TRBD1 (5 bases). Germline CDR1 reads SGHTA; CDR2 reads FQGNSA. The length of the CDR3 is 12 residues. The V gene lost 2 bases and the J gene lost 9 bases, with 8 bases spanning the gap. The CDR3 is CASSLYGGTIYF. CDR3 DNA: TGTGCCAGCAGCTTATACGGGGGCACCATATATTTT.

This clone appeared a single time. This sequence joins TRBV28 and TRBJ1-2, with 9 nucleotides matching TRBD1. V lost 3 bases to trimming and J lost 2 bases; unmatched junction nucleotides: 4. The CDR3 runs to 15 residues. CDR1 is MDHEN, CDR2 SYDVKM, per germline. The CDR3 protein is CASSFPGTGNYGYTF. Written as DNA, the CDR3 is TGTGCCAGCAGTTTCCCCGGGACAGGGAACTATGGCTACACCTTC.

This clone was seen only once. Written as DNA, the CDR3 is TGTGCCAGCAGCCTCTTCGAGGGGGCAACTGAAGCTTTCTTT. As protein: CASSLFEGATEAFF. J is TRBJ1-1 and V is TRBV3-1 (or the pseudogene TRBV3-2); 7 bases line up with TRBD1. Germline V lookup: CDR1 LGHDT, CDR2 YNNKEL (reference sequence). The CDR3 length is 14 residues. The junction had 7 bases not matched to a gene; V was cut back by 4 bases and J by 5 bases.

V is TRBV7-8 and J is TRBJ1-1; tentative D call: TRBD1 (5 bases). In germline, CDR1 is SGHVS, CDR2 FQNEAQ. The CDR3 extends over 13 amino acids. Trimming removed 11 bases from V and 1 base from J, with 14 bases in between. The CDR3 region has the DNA TGTGCCTCCCTGGGCGGACAGAACACTGAAGCTTTCTTT. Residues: CASLGGQNTEAFF. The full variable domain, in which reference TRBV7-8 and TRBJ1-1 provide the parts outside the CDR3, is GAGVSQSPRYKVAKRGQDVALRCDPISGHVSLFWYQQALGQGPEFLTYFQNEAQLDKSGLPSDRFFAERPEGSVSTLKIQRTQQEDSAVYLCASLGGQNTEAFFGQGTRLTVV.

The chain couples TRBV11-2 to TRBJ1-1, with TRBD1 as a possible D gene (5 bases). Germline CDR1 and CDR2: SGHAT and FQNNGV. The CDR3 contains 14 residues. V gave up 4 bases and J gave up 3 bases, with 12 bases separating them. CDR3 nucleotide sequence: TGTGCCAGCAGCTCCCACAGGATCTACACTGAAGCTTTCTTT. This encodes CASSSHRIYTEAFF.

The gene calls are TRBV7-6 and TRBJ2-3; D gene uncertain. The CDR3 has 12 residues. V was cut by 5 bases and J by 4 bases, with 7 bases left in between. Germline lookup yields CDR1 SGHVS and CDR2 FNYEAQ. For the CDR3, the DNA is TGTGCCAGCAGCCTCCTCGCAGATACGCAGTATTTT. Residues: CASSLLADTQYF.

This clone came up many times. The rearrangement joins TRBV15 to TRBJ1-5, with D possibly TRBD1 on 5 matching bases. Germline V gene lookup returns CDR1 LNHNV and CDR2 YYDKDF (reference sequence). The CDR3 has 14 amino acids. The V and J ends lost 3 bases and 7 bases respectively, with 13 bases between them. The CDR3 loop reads CATSRQGTQQPQHF. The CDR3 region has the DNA TGTGCCACCAGCAGGCAGGGTACGCAGCAGCCCCAGCATTTT.